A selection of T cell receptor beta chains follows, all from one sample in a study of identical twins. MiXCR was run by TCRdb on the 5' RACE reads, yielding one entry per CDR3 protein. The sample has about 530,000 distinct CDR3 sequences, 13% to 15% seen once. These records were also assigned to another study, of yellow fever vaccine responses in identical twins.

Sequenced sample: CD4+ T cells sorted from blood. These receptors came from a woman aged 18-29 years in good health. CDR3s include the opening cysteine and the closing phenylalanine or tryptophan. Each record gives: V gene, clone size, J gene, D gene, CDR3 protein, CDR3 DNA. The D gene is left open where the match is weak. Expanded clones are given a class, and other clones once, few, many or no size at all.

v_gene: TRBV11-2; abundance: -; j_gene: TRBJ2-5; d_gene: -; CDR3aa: CASSSDGALGETQYF; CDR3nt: TGTGCCAGCAGCTCCGACGGGGCTTTAGGAGAGACCCAGTACTTC
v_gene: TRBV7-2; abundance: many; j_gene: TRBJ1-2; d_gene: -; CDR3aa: CASSVLEGRGYTF; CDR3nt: TGTGCCAGCAGCGTCTTGGAGGGGAGAGGCTACACCTTC
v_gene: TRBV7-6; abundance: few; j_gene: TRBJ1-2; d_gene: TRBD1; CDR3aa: CASSLDGDRGYGYTF; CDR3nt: TGTGCCAGCAGCTTAGATGGGGACAGGGGCTATGGCTACACCTTC
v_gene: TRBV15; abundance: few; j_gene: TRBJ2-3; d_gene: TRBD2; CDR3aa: CATSRPGRGVGDTQYF; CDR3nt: TGTGCCACCAGCAGACCTGGCCGGGGGGTCGGAGATACGCAGTATTTT
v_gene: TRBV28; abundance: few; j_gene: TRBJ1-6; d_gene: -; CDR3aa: CASSRVPPLHF; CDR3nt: TGTGCCAGCAGTAGAGTGCCACCCCTCCACTTT
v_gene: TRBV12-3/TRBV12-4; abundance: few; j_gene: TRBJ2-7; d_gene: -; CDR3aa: CASSRGRIASYEQYF; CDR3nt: TGTGCCAGCAGTCGGGGACGGATTGCCTCCTACGAGCAGTACTTC
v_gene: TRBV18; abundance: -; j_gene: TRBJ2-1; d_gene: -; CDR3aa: CASSPPTVSYNEQFF; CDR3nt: TGTGCCAGCTCACCTCCGACAGTGTCCTACAATGAGCAGTTCTTC
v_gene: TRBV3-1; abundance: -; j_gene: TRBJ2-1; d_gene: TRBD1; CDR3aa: CASSPRDRGYNEQFF; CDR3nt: TGTGCCAGCAGCCCCCGGGACAGGGGGTACAATGAGCAGTTCTTC
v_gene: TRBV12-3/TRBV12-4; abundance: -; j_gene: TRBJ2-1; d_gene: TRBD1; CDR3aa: CASTQTGGERDEQFF; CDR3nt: TGTGCCAGCACCCAGACAGGGGGCGAGAGAGATGAGCAGTTCTTC
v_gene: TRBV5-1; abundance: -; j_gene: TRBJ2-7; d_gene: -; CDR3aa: CASSPAGRGDEQYF; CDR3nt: TGCGCCAGCAGCCCAGCGGGAAGGGGGGACGAGCAGTACTTC
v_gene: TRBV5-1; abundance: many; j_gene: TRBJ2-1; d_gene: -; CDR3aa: CASSLGRTDYNEQFF; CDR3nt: TGCGCCAGCAGCTTGGGTCGGACTGATTACAATGAGCAGTTCTTC
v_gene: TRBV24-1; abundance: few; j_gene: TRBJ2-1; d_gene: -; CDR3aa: CATSDVHPYNEQFF; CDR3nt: TGTGCCACCAGTGATGTCCACCCGTACAATGAGCAGTTCTTC
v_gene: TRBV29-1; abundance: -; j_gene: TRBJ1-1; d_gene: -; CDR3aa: CSFSKGGTEAFF; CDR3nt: TGCAGCTTTAGTAAGGGTGGCACTGAAGCTTTCTTT
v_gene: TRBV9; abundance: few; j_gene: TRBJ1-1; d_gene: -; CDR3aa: CASSVAGGGGANTEAFF; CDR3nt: TGTGCCAGCAGCGTAGCCGGAGGTGGGGGAGCGAACACTGAAGCTTTCTTT
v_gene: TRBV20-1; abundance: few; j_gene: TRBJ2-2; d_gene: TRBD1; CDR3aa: CSADPGTGNTGELFF; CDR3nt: TGCAGTGCTGACCCCGGGACAGGGAACACCGGGGAGCTGTTTTTT
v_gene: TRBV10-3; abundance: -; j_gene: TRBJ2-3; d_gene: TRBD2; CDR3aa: CAIRSGGAFINTDTQYF; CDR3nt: TGTGCCATCAGGAGCGGGGGGGCCTTTATAAACACAGATACGCAGTATTTT
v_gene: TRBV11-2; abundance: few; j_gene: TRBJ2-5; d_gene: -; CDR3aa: CASSLQAGGLIETQYF; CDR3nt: TGTGCCAGCAGCCTCCAGGCTGGAGGGCTAATAGAGACCCAGTACTTC
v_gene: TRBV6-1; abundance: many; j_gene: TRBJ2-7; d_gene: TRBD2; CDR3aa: CASSESGRAYEQYF; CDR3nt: TGTGCCAGCAGTGAAAGCGGGAGGGCTTACGAGCAGTACTTC
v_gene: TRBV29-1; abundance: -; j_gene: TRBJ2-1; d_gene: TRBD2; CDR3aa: CSVDTSGRAPEQFF; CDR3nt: TGCAGCGTGGATACTAGCGGGAGGGCGCCGGAGCAGTTCTTC
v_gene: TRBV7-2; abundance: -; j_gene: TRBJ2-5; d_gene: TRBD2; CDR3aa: CASSASGGRKTQYF; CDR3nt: TGTGCCAGCAGCGCTAGCGGGGGGAGGAAGACCCAGTACTTC
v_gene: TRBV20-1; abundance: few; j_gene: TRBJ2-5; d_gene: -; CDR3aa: CSASPQKPQETQYF; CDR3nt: TGCAGTGCTAGTCCTCAAAAACCCCAAGAGACCCAGTACTTC
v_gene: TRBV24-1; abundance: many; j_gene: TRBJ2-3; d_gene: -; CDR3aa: CATEGRRTDTQYF; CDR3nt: TGTGCCACCGAGGGAAGGAGGACAGATACGCAGTATTTT
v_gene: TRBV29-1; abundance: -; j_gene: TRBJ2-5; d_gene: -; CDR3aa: CSVKRALQESQYF; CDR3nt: TGCAGCGTCAAGCGGGCCTTACAAGAGAGCCAGTACTTC
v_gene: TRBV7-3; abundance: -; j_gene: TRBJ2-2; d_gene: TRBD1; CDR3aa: CASSGGTGGRGELFF; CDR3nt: TGTGCCAGCAGCGGAGGGACAGGGGGAAGAGGGGAGCTGTTTTTT
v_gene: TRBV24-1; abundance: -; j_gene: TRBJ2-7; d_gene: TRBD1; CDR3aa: CATSPRGQGVYEQYF; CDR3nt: TGTGCCACCAGTCCACGGGGACAGGGGGTGTACGAGCAGTACTTC
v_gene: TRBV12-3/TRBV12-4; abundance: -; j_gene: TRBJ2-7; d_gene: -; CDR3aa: CASSLSESYEQYF; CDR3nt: TGTGCCAGCAGTTTGTCAGAGAGCTACGAGCAGTACTTC
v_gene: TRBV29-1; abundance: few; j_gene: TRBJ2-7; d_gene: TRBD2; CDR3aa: CSVEIPGSGSVDEQYF; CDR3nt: TGCAGCGTTGAAATCCCGGGTAGCGGGAGTGTCGACGAGCAGTACTTC
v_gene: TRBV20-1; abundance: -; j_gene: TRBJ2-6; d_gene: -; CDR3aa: CSASRSGANVLTF; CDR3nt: TGCAGTGCTAGCCGATCTGGGGCCAACGTCCTGACTTTC
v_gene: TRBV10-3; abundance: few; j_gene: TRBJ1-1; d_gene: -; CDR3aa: CAISVVLNTEAFF; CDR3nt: TGTGCCATCAGTGTAGTCCTTAACACTGAAGCTTTCTTT
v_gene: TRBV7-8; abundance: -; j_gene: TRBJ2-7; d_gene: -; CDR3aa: CASSSPLGAASYEQYF; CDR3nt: TGTGCCAGCAGCTCCCCCCTTGGGGCAGCTAGCTACGAGCAGTACTTC
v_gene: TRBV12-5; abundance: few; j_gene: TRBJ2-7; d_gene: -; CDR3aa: CASGLPSPGEQYF; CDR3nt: TGTGCTAGTGGTTTGCCTTCGCCGGGCGAGCAGTACTTC
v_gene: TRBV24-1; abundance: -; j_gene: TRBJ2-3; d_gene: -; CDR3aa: CATSGTTHPTDTQYF; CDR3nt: TGTGCCACCAGTGGGACAACCCATCCCACAGATACGCAGTATTTT
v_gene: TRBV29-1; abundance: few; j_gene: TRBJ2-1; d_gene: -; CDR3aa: CSVANLRWLQAFSYNEQFF; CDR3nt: TGCAGCGTTGCAAACCTACGGTGGTTACAGGCGTTCTCCTACAATGAGCAGTTCTTC
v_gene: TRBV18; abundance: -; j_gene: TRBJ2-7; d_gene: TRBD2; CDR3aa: CASSPIRPSGAYEQYF; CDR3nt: TGTGCCAGCTCACCTATCCGGCCTAGCGGGGCCTACGAGCAGTACTTC
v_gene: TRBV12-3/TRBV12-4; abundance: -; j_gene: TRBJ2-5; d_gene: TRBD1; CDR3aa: CASSPGQPQVKTQYF; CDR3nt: TGTGCCAGCAGCCCGGGACAGCCCCAAGTGAAGACCCAGTACTTC
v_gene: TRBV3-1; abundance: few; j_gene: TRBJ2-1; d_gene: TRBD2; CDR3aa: CASSPRLAGEYNEQFF; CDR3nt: TGTGCCAGCAGCCCCAGGCTAGCGGGGGAATACAATGAGCAGTTCTTC
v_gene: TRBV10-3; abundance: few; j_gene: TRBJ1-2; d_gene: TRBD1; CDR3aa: CAISESTRQGVYGYTF; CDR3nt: TGTGCCATCAGTGAGTCGACCCGACAGGGTGTTTATGGCTACACCTTC
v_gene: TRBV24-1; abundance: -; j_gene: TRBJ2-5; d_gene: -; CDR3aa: CATSGSSGTQYF; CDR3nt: TGTGCCACCAGTGGAAGTTCCGGGACCCAGTACTTC
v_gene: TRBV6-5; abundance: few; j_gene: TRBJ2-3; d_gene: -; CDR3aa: CASSYWARESTDTQYF; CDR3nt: TGTGCCAGCAGTTACTGGGCGAGAGAGAGCACAGATACGCAGTATTTT
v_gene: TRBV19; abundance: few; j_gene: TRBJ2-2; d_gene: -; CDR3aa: CASGAGYTGELFF; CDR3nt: TGTGCCAGTGGGGCTGGGTACACCGGGGAGCTGTTTTTT
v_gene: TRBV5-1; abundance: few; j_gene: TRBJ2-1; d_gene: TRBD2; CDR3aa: CASSLSQSGTSGRRPYNEQFF; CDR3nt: TGCGCCAGCAGCTTGTCTCAGTCCGGGACTAGCGGGAGGCGTCCCTACAATGAGCAGTTCTTC
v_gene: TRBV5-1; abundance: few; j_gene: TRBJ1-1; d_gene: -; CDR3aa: CASSPLEWAGTEAFF; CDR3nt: TGCGCCAGCAGCCCCCTAGAGTGGGCTGGCACTGAAGCTTTCTTT
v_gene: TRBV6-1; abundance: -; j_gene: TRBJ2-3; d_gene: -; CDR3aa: CASTSRGGGTDTQYF; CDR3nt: TGTGCCAGCACCTCACGAGGAGGAGGCACAGATACGCAGTATTTT
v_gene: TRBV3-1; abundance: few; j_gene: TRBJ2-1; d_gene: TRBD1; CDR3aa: CASSQVGWTGGNEQFF; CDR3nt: TGTGCCAGCAGCCAAGTCGGTTGGACAGGGGGAAATGAGCAGTTCTTC
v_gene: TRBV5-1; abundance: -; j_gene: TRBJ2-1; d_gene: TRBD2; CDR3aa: CASSLAGDGLAETQFF; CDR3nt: TGCGCCAGCAGCTTGGCCGGCGATGGACTAGCGGAAACCCAGTTCTTC
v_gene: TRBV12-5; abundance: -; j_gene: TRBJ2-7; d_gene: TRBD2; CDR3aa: CASGLSFIDGGIGSYEQYF; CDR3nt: TGTGCTAGTGGTTTGAGCTTTATCGACGGGGGGATAGGGTCCTACGAGCAGTACTTC
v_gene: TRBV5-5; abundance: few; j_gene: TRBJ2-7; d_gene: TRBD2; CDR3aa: CASSTSGAYEQYF; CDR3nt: TGTGCCAGCAGCACTAGCGGTGCCTACGAGCAGTACTTC
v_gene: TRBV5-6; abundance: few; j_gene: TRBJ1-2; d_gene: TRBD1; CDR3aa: CASSYGQGIRGYTF; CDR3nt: TGTGCCAGCAGCTACGGACAGGGAATTCGGGGCTACACCTTC
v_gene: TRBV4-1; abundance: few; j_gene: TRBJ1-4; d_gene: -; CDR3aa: CASSQTGTTNEKLFF; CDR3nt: TGCGCCAGCAGCCAAACCGGGACTACGAATGAAAAACTGTTTTTT